The sequence of this T cell receptor beta chain was determined in a study of shared clonotypes between healthy human individuals. Notes on the study in general: Estimated clonotype richness was generally higher in naive than memory subsets.

Measured with immunoSEQ multiplex PCR; TCRdb has only the in-frame clones, and not every one. This table holds a few million clones, 90% to 97% found once. Notes on this clone: Its specificity is unknown.

V gave up 4 bases and J gave up 6 bases, with 10 bases separating them. Germline CDR1 is SGHRS and CDR2 is YFSETQ. The CDR3 spans 13 residues. V usage is TRBV5-1 and J usage is TRBJ2-2; D is undetermined. The origin of this receptor is a young man in good health. What was sequenced was naive CD4+ T cells sorted from blood. The subset denotes: CD45RA+ positively selected. The CDR3 protein is CASSGTVSGELFF. The CDR3 bases are TGCGCCAGCAGCGGCACAGTCTCCGGGGAGCTGTTTTTT.